The 23 T cell receptor beta chains in this list originate from one sample, sequenced in a study of blood T cell repertoires in COVID-19. Some clones are missing from TCRdb's copy, which holds only in-frame ones; the method was immunoSEQ multiplex PCR. The sample shows around 240,000 clones, around 84% of them seen only once. The sample taken for sequencing was peripheral blood. Receptors were obtained from a woman in her 40s who had recovered from COVID-19.

The genes are TRBV5-1 and TRBJ1-4; 10 bases agree with TRBD1. The ends lost 4 bases at V and 3 bases at J; junction bases unmatched: 6. CDR3 length: 16 amino acids. The germline CDR1 and CDR2 sequences are SGHRS and YFSETQ. DNA for the CDR3: TGCGCCAGCAGCCCCCGGGACAGGGGATCTAATGAAAAACTGTTTTTT. Its translation: CASSPRDRGSNEKLFF.

This clone was counted between two and nine times. The V call is TRBV19, the J call TRBJ1-5; no clear D gene. The CDR3 sequence is 13 residues long. Germline V gives CDR1 LNHDA, CDR2 SQIVND (reference sequence). V lost 3 bases, J lost 6 bases, and 9 bases lay in between. CDR3 bases: TGTGCCAGTAGTATCCTAGTCACTCAGCCCCAGCATTTT. Protein: CASSILVTQPQHF.

This clone occurred once. This chain joins TRBV10-3 and TRBJ2-1; 11 bases match TRBD2. The length of the CDR3 is 18 residues. Germline V gene lookup returns CDR1 ENHRY and CDR2 SYGVKD. The junction had 17 bases not matched to a gene; V was cut back by 6 bases and J by 7 bases. The CDR3 here is CAISERDLGASGGNEQFF. In nucleotides, the CDR3 is TGTGCCATCAGCGAGAGAGATCTCGGGGCTAGCGGGGGGAATGAGCAGTTCTTC.

The chain has TRBV9 and TRBJ2-4, with D perhaps TRBD2 (7 bases). Per germline, CDR1 SGDLS and CDR2 YYNGEE. V gave up 2 bases and J gave up 5 bases, with 17 bases separating them. This CDR3 region has 16 residues. The CDR3 DNA is TGTGCCAGCAGCGTTAACCCCACCGGGGGGCAAAACATTCAGTACTTC. Translating gives CASSVNPTGGQNIQYF.

The chain combines TRBV4-3 with TRBJ2-1, with 11 bases aligning to TRBD1. Germline V gene data show CDR1 as LGHNA and CDR2 as YSLEER. The V gene end was trimmed by 1 base and the J gene end by 8 bases; junction bases not matched to a gene: 4. There are 15 residues in the CDR3. CDR3: CASSQGTGGRHEQFF. CDR3 nucleotide sequence: TGCGCCAGCAGCCAAGGGACAGGGGGCAGGCATGAGCAGTTCTTC.

This sequence joins TRBV5-1 and TRBJ2-5; D unresolved. This CDR3 comprises 13 residues. Germline assignment: CDR1 SGHRS and CDR2 YFSETQ. V gave up 0 bases and J gave up 2 bases, with 5 bases separating them. The chain's CDR3 is CASSLEPQETQYF. The CDR3 DNA sequence: TGCGCCAGCAGCTTGGAGCCACAAGAGACCCAGTACTTC.

J is TRBJ2-1 and V is TRBV4-3; possibly TRBD2 for D (5 bases). CDR3 length: 14 amino acids. Trimming took 0 bases from V and 11 from J, leaving 14 bases between them. Germline V gene data show CDR1 as LGHNA and CDR2 as YSLEER. The CDR3 nucleotides read TGCGCCAGCAGCCAAGATGGTGGACTCTCTCAGCAGTTCTTC. This codes for CASSQDGGLSQQFF.

The chain combines TRBV19 with TRBJ1-1; D unclear. This CDR3 is 15 amino acids long. Germline CDR1 is LNHDA and CDR2 is SQIVND (reference sequence). Trimming removed 1 base at V and 3 bases at J, with 12 bases between. The CDR3 bases are TGTGCCAGTAGTATAGCTACACAGATCTACACTGAAGCTTTCTTT. Translated: CASSIATQIYTEAFF.

The chain carries TRBV30 and TRBJ2-1; D is possibly TRBD2 (6 bases). Between the trimmed V and J ends, which lost 4 bases and 6 bases, there was a span of 13 bases. CDR1 is GTSNPN, CDR2 SVGIG, per germline (reference sequence). The length of the CDR3 is 13 residues. Written as DNA, the CDR3 is TGTGCCTGGAAGCCAGCGGGTGTCAATGAGCAGTTCTTC. It yields the protein CAWKPAGVNEQFF.

As to this clone: Relative to the germline gene, one junction end is altered; a read error may explain this. The rearrangement uses TRBV7-7 and TRBJ2-3; TRBD2 aligns across 11 bases. This CDR3 contains 16 residues. Looked up from germline, CDR1 is SSHAT and CDR2 is FNYEAQ (reference sequence). CDR3 bases: TGTGCTAGCAGCTTGACTAGCGGGGATGTTGCAGATACGCAGTATTTT. Its protein product is CASSLTSGDVADTQYF.

V gene TRBV3-1 (or the pseudogene TRBV3-2) combines with J gene TRBJ2-1; 7 bases are a match to TRBD2. The CDR3 sequence is 14 residues long. J was trimmed by 10 bases and V by 3 bases; bases with no gene match: 9. CDR1 is LGHDT, CDR2 YNNKEL, per germline (reference sequence). The CDR3 nucleotides read TGTGCCAGCAGCCAGTTAGGAGTGCGGGGGGAGCAGTTCTTC. Translating it yields CASSQLGVRGEQFF.

Only one count was recorded for this clone. The V gene is TRBV5-1, the J gene TRBJ1-1, with D perhaps TRBD1 (5 bases). Germline V gives CDR1 SGHRS, CDR2 YFSETQ. This CDR3 spans 14 amino acids. The V end was cut by 2 bases, the J end by 1 base, with 9 bases between. The CDR3 DNA follows: TGCGCCAGCAGCTTTGGGGGAGGGAACACTGAAGCTTTCTTT. Its translation is CASSFGGGNTEAFF.

The chain couples TRBV2 to TRBJ2-2; maybe TRBD1 (5 bases). V was shortened by 1 base and J by 4 bases, with 13 bases between the two germline ends. CDR3 length equals 16 residues. In germline, CDR1 is SNHLY, CDR2 FYNNEI. CDR3 residues: CASSEEAGLFTGELFF. The CDR3 nucleotides are TGTGCCAGCAGTGAAGAGGCAGGGTTATTCACCGGGGAGCTGTTTTTT.

The rearrangement links TRBV19 to TRBJ1-2; D unclear. Germline CDR1 and CDR2: LNHDA and SQIVND (reference sequence). The CDR3 length is 11 residues. V gave up 7 bases and J gave up 4 bases, with 7 bases separating them. The CDR3 nucleotides read TGTGCCAGTATAGGGAGCTATGGCTACACCTTC. It codes for CASIGSYGYTF.

This rearrangement joins TRBV7-2 to TRBJ1-6, with 7 bases matching TRBD1. The CDR3 consists of 17 residues. Germline loops: CDR1 SGHTA, CDR2 FQGNSA. With V trimmed by 1 base and J by 7 bases, 10 bases remained unmatched. The CDR3 loop is CASSLVMGQISNSPLHF. The CDR3, as DNA: TGTGCCAGCAGCTTAGTGATGGGACAGATATCAAATTCACCCCTCCACTTT. Complete variable domain (other parts from reference TRBV7-2 and TRBJ1-6): GAGVSQSPSNKVTEKGKDVELRCDPISGHTALYWYRQSLGQGLEFLIYFQGNSAPDKSGLPSDRFSAERTGGSVSTLTIQRTQQEDSAVYLCASSLVMGQISNSPLHFGNGTRLTVT.

The chain combines TRBV12-3 or TRBV12-4 with TRBJ1-2; 7 bases match TRBD1. Germline trimming cut 3 bases from V and 14 bases from J; bases unmatched to any gene: 9. The CDR3 has 12 amino acids. The CDR3 DNA is TGTGCCAGCAGTTTTACAGGGGACCTCTGGACCTTC. It encodes CASSFTGDLWTF.

Only one count was recorded for this clone. The rearrangement uses TRBV4-2 and TRBJ1-1; TRBD1 matches at 8 bases. The CDR3 loop spans 15 amino acids. Germline V gene lookup returns CDR1 LGHNA and CDR2 YNFKEQ. V shed 1 base, J shed 3 bases, and the junction held 4 bases outside the gene matches. Written as DNA, the CDR3 is TGTGCCAGCAGCCAAGGGATACAGGGGGACACTGAAGCTTTCTTT. Its translation is CASSQGIQGDTEAFF.

CDR3 nucleotide sequence: TGTGCCAGCAGCTCCTTAGGGGGCCTTAATTCACCCCTCCACTTT. This sequence encodes CASSSLGGLNSPLHF. The chain joins TRBV7-3 to TRBJ1-6; 7 bases are shared with TRBD1. The junction had 6 bases not matched to a gene; V was cut back by 4 bases and J by 6 bases. Germline loops: CDR1 SGHTA, CDR2 FQGTGA. CDR3 size: 15 residues.

This chain links TRBV7-2 with TRBJ2-7; weak D call: TRBD1 (6 bases). Per germline, CDR1 SGHTA and CDR2 FQGNSA. This CDR3 comprises 17 residues. Between the trimmed V and J ends, which lost 5 bases and 1 base, there was a span of 21 bases. The CDR3 sequence is CASSTQENRARSYEQYF. The CDR3 region has the DNA TGTGCCAGCAGCACGCAGGAGAACAGGGCCCGTTCCTACGAGCAGTACTTC.

This clone was seen just once. The rearrangement joins TRBV4-3 to TRBJ2-5, with no clear D. Germline CDR1 reads LGHNA; CDR2 reads YSLEER. This CDR3 is built from 14 residues. V lost 0 bases, J lost 0 bases, and 5 bases lay in between. CDR3 sequence (DNA): TGCGCCAGCAGCCAAGATGCGTACCAAGAGACCCAGTACTTC. Its translation: CASSQDAYQETQYF.

The chain recombines TRBV28 with TRBJ2-7, with 13 positions matching TRBD2. Germline CDR1 is MDHEN and CDR2 is SYDVKM. Losses at the gene ends were 6 bases for V and 4 bases for J; bases not matched to a gene: 15. The CDR3 totals 18 residues. The DNA for the CDR3 is TGTGCCAGCAGCTCCGACGCCAGGACTAGCGGGGGAATTTACGAGCAGTACTTC. It codes for CASSSDARTSGGIYEQYF. Full variable domain (missing parts from reference TRBV28 and TRBJ2-7): DVKVTQSSRYLVKRTGEKVFLECVQDMDHENMFWYRQDPGLGLRLIYFSYDVKMKEKGDIPEGYSVSREKKERFSLILESASTNQTSMYLCASSSDARTSGGIYEQYFGPGTRLTVT.

This clone is a singleton in its sample. The chain has TRBV28 and TRBJ1-1; 9 bases fit TRBD1. The CDR3 extends over 12 amino acids. Trimming at V came to 6 bases and at J to 4 bases, leaving 0 bases not matched to a gene. Germline-derived CDR1 and CDR2 are MDHEN and SYDVKM. Here the CDR3 DNA reads TGTGCCAGCAGGACAGGGGGCACTGAAGCTTTCTTT. The encoded protein is CASRTGGTEAFF.

The V call is TRBV14, the J call TRBJ1-1; no firm D call. The CDR3 has 13 amino acids. V was clipped by 2 bases and J by 3 bases, with 7 bases between them. Germline V gene data show CDR1 as SGHDN and CDR2 as FVKESK. CDR3 region: CASSQHMDTEAFF. Here the CDR3 DNA reads TGTGCCAGCAGCCAACACATGGACACTGAAGCTTTCTTT.